One sample yielded the 9 T cell receptor beta chains listed below, sequenced in a study of T cells in Graves' hyperthyroidism and ophthalmopathy. The investigators amplified TCR beta CDR3 regions from RNA transcripts. Initially, a first-round RT-PCR of the TCR CDR3 employed the HTBI primer set. TCRdb re-called the multiplex PCR reads through MiXCR, storing one row per CDR3 protein. Among fewer than 600,000 distinct CDR3 sequences listed, around 13% were seen once. The sample taken for sequencing was blood. Every receptor here comes from a woman between 35 and 50 years old with Graves' hyperthyroidism.

This clonotype has at least ten counts. The chain employs TRBV10-3 and TRBJ2-7; 7 bases are a match to TRBD1. CDR1 and CDR2 (germline): ENHRY, SYGVKD. With 5 bases clipped from V and 2 bases from J, the junction kept 3 bases outside the gene matches. CDR3 length: 13 amino acids. Here the CDR3 reads CAISPGQPYEQYF. The CDR3 nucleotides read TGTGCCATCAGTCCGGGACAGCCCTACGAGCAGTACTTC.

This clonotype was recorded at least ten times. The V and J genes are TRBV18 and TRBJ2-7; 7 positions match TRBD1. This CDR3 has 14 amino acids. The ends lost 1 base at V and 6 bases at J; junction bases unmatched: 6. Germline CDR1 KGHSH, CDR2 LQKENI. Written as DNA, the CDR3 is TGTGCCAGCTCACCACGGGACAGTTTCCCCGAGCAGTACTTC. Protein sequence: CASSPRDSFPEQYF.

The sample holds many counts of this clonotype. The chain recombines TRBV7-3 with TRBJ2-1; TRBD2 agrees at 7 bases. The CDR3 totals 12 residues. Germline CDR1 is SGHTA and CDR2 is FQGTGA. V was pared by 2 bases and J by 9 bases, with 1 base of the junction left unmatched. CDR3 loop: CASSLPGGEQFF. The CDR3, as DNA: TGTGCCAGCAGCTTACCGGGGGGTGAGCAGTTCTTC.

This clonotype was picked up many times. The chain carries TRBV27 and TRBJ2-6, with TRBD2 as a possible D gene (7 bases). The V gene's germline CDR1 is MNHEY and CDR2 SMNVEV (reference sequence). This CDR3 has 19 residues. V was pared by 6 bases and J by 1 base, with 22 bases between. CDR3 sequence reads: CASSKTVGGRNSGANVLTF. The CDR3 DNA reads as TGTGCCAGCAGCAAAACGGTCGGGGGGCGCAATTCTGGGGCCAACGTCCTGACTTTC.

The sample holds a few counts of this clonotype. J is TRBJ2-2 and V is TRBV28, with D perhaps being TRBD1 or TRBD2 (5 bases each). This CDR3 is built from 17 residues. CDR1 is MDHEN, CDR2 SYDVKM, per germline. Trimming stripped 2 bases from V and 0 bases from J, with 13 bases between. The CDR3 nucleotides read TGTGCCAGCAGTTTAGGGGGTTTTCTAGCGAACACCGGGGAGCTGTTTTTT. The encoded protein is CASSLGGFLANTGELFF. The complete variable domain, with remaining parts taken from reference TRBV28 and TRBJ2-2, reads DVKVTQSSRYLVKRTGEKVFLECVQDMDHENMFWYRQDPGLGLRLIYFSYDVKMKEKGDIPEGYSVSREKKERFSLILESASTNQTSMYLCASSLGGFLANTGELFFGEGSRLTVL.

This clonotype occurred a few times. A much larger clone lies a single base off, so this may be a read error. The chain couples TRBV6-6 to TRBJ2-7; TRBD1 agrees at 8 bases. Germline V gene lookup returns CDR1 MNHNY and CDR2 SVGAGI (reference sequence). The V gene end was trimmed by 0 bases and the J gene end by 9 bases; junction bases not matched to a gene: 13. The CDR3 contains 16 residues. CDR3 amino acids: CASSYSGGTGHDGQYF. The CDR3 DNA sequence: TGTGCCAGCAGTTACTCGGGCGGGACAGGTCACGACGGGCAGTACTTC.

This clonotype came up many times. This chain uses TRBV7-2 with TRBJ2-4; 8 bases align to TRBD1. The V gene end was trimmed by 3 bases and the J gene end by 6 bases; junction bases not matched to a gene: 1. Looked up from germline, CDR1 is SGHTA and CDR2 is FQGNSA. The CDR3 runs 13 residues. Written as DNA, the CDR3 is TGTGCCAGCAGCTTTGGACAGGGAAACATTCAGTACTTC. This translates into CASSFGQGNIQYF.

This clonotype was seen a handful of times. The chain employs TRBV19 and TRBJ2-7; D gene unclear. Looked up from germline, CDR1 is LNHDA and CDR2 is SQIVND (reference sequence). Trimming left V 2 bases short and J 1 base short, with 12 bases between. This CDR3 has 15 residues. The CDR3 DNA sequence: TGTGCCAGTAGTATAAGACCAACCGAGTCCTACGAGCAGTACTTC. Amino acids: CASSIRPTESYEQYF.

The sample holds a few counts of this clonotype. J is TRBJ1-2 and V is TRBV5-1; 8 bases fit TRBD1. Germline loops: CDR1 SGHRS, CDR2 YFSETQ. V dropped 2 bases and J dropped 2; count of bases not matched to a gene: 2. The CDR3 sequence is 14 residues long. The CDR3 reads CASSFSGGNYGYTF. CDR3 DNA sequence: TGCGCCAGCAGCTTCTCAGGGGGCAACTATGGCTACACCTTC.